This T cell receptor (beta chain) was found in a study of response to subunit inactivated influenza vaccine. The CDR3 extends over 18 amino acids. Germline values: CDR1 SGHAT, CDR2 FQNNGV. V was clipped by 5 bases and J by 1 base; unmatched bases: 10. This clonotype was recorded at least ten times. A single record per CDR3 protein comes from TCRdb applying MiXCR to the RT-PCR reads. The sample shows 450,000 to 500,000 distinct CDR3 sequences, around 9.9% of them seen only once. The gene calls are TRBV11-2 and TRBJ2-5; 13 nucleotides agree with TRBD2. Source: PBMCs from blood, taken 40 to 50 days after vaccination. This TCR was recovered from a man between 50 and 59 years old who received an inactivated influenza vaccine. The CDR3: CASSPGLAGEPRQETQYF. The CDR3 DNA follows: TGTGCCAGCAGCCCCGGACTAGCGGGAGAGCCCCGCCAAGAGACCCAGTACTTC.